This TCR beta chain was sequenced for a study of PD-L1 blockade in urothelial cancer. The data were produced by immunoSEQ multiplex PCR, yet TCRdb's version contains in-frame clones alone and is incomplete. The table has about 82,000 clones, approximately 90% seen once. This CDR3 is built from 13 residues. Germline lookup yields CDR1 ENHRY and CDR2 SYGVKD. Germline trimming cut 6 bases from V and 2 bases from J; bases unmatched to any gene: 0. Sequencing was performed on PBMCs, taken around atezolizumab (anti-PD-L1) treatment. The source is a man between 60 and 75 years old with urothelial cancer. The chain uses TRBV10-3 and TRBJ1-5, with 8 bases aligning to TRBD1. In DNA, the CDR3 is TGTGCCATCAGGGACAGGGGCAATCAGCCCCAGCATTTT. Translated, it gives CAIRDRGNQPQHF.